Sequencing of this T cell receptor (beta chain) was carried out in a study of shared clonotypes between healthy human individuals. Study observations and caveats: Non-shared clonotypes displayed generation probabilities falling below those of clonotypes present in all four donors. Although depth was large, rarefaction showed that sequencing of the sorted subsets was incomplete.

To note about this clone: Its antigen is not identified.

The run depth of the assay was deep. Using immunoSEQ multiplex PCR, the repertoire was profiled, and TCRdb retains in-frame clones only, with some absent. The sample yields 2 million to 2.5 million clones, roughly 92% seen once. The CDR3 loop spans 15 amino acids. Germline CDR1 reads MNHNS; CDR2 reads SASEGT. V was cut by 2 bases and J by 6 bases, with 14 bases left in between. This TCR came from a man aged 18 to 29 in good health. Some clones in this sample may be carry-over from other donors' samples. This sequence joins TRBV6-1 and TRBJ1-5; maybe TRBD1 (6 bases). Sample: naive CD4+ T cells from PBMCs. Subset indicated: CD45RA+ positively selected. CDR3 nucleotides: TGTGCCAGCAGTGAATTAGAGAGGGGGAGTCAGCCCCAGCATTTT. This encodes CASSELERGSQPQHF.